This T cell receptor beta chain was found in a study of OX40 agonist ivuxolimab in advanced cancers. Libraries were prepared by immunoSEQ multiplex PCR; TCRdb keeps only in-frame clonotypes and omits some of them. The sample shows 60,000 to 75,000 clones, about four fifths of them seen only once. Germline V gene sequence: CDR1 LGHNA, CDR2 YNFKEQ. CDR3 size: 16 residues. J was trimmed by 3 bases and V by 3 bases; bases with no gene match: 7. This TCR came from an adult with an advanced solid tumor such as melanoma, head and neck, liver or kidney cancer. The sequencing here drew on CD4+ or CD8+ T cells sorted from blood, taken in a trial of the OX40 agonist ivuxolimab. The gene calls are TRBV4-2 and TRBJ2-7, with 11 bases identical to TRBD2. CDR3 nucleotides: TGTGCCAGCAGCCAGGGACTAGCGGCAAATTACTACGAGCAGTACTTC. It translates to CASSQGLAANYYEQYF.